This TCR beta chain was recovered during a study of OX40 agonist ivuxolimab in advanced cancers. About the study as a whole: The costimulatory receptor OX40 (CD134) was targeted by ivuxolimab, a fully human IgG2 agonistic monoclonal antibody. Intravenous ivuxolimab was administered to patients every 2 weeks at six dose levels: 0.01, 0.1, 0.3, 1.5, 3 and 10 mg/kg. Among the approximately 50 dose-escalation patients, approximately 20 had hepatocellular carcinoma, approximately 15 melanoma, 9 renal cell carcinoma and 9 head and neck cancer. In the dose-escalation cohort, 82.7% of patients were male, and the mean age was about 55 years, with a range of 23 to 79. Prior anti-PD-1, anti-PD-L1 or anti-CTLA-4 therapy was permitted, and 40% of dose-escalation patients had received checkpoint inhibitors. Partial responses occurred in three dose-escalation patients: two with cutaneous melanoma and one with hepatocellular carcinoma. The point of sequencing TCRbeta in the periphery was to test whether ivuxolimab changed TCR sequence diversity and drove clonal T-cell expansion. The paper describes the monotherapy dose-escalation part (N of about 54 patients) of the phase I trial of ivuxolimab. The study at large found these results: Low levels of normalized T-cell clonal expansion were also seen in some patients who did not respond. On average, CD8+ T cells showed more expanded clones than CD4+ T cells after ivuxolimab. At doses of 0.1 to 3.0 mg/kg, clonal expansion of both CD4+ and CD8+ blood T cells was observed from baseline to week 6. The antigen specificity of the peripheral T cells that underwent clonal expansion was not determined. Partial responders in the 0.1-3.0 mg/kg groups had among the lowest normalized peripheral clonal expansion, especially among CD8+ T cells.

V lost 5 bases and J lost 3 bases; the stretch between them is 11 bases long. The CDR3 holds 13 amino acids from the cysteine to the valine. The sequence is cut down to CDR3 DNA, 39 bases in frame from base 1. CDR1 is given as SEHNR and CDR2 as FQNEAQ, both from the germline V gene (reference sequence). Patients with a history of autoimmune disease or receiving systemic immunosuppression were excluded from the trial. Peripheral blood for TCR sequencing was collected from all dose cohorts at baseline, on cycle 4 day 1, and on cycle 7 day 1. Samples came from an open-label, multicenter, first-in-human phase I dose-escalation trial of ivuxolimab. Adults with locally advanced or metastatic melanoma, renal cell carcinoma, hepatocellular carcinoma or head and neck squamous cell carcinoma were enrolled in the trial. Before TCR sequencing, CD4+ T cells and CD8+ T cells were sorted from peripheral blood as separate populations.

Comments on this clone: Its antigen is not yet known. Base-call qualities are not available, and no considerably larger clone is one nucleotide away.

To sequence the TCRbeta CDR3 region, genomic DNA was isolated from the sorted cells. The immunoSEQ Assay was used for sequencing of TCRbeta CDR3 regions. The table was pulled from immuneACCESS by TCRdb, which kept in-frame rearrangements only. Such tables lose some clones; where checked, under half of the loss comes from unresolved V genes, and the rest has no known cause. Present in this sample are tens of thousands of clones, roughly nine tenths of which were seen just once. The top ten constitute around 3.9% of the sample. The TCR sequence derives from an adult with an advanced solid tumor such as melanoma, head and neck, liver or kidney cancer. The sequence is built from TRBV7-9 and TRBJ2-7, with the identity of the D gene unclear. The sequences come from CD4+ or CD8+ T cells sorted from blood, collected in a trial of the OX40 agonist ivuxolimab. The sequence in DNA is TGTGCCAGCAGCCCCGGACCCAACTACGAGCAGTACGTC. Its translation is CASSPGPNYEQYV.